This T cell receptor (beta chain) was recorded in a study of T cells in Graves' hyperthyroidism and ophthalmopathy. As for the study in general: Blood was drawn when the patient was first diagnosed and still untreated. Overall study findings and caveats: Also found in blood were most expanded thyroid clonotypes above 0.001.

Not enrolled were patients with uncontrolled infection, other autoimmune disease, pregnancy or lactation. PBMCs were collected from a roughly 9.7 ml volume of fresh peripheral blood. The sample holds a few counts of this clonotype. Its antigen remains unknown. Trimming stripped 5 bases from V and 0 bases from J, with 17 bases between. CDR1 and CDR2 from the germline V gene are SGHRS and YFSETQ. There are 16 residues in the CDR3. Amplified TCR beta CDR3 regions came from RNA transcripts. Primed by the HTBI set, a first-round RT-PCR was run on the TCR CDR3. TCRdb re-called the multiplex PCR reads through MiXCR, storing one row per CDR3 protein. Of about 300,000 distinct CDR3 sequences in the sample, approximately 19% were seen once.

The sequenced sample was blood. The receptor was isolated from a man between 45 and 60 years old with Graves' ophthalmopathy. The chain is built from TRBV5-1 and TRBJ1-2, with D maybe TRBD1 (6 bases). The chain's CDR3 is CASSFPDDRPNYGYTF. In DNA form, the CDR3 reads TGCGCCAGCAGTTTTCCAGATGACAGGCCTAACTATGGCTACACCTTC.